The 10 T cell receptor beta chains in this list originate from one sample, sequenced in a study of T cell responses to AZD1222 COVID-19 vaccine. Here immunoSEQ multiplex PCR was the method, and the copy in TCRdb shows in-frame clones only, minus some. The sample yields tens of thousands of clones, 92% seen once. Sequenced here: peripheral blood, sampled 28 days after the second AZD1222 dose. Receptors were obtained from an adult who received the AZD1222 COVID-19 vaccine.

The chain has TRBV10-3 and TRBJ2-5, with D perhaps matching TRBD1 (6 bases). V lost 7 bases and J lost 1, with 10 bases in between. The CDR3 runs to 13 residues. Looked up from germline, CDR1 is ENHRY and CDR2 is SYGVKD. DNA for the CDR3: TGTGCCATCAAATTGGACAGCCAAGAGACCCAGTACTTC. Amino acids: CAIKLDSQETQYF.

The CDR3 nucleotides are TGTGCCAGCAGTCCAGGGGGCCTTTACAATGAGCAGTTCTTC. This gives the protein CASSPGGLYNEQFF. V usage is TRBV28 and J usage is TRBJ2-1; TRBD1 matches 8 bases. This CDR3 is 14 amino acids long. V was pared by 5 bases and J by 4 bases, with 4 bases of the junction left unmatched. Germline CDR1 MDHEN, CDR2 SYDVKM.

As DNA, the CDR3 is TGTGCCTGGAGTGTATTTCGGGGGAGTGGGACCGGGGAGCTGTTTTTT. As protein: CAWSVFRGSGTGELFF. This rearrangement joins TRBV30 to TRBJ2-2; the D gene is possibly TRBD2 (6 bases). The length of the CDR3 is 16 residues. V was cut by 0 bases and J by 5 bases, with 16 bases left in between. Germline V gives CDR1 GTSNPN, CDR2 SVGIG (reference sequence).

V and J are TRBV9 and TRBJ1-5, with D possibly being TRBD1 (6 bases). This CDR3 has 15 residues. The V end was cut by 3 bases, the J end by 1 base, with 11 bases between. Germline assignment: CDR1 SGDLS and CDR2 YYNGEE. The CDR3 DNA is TGTGCCAGCAGCGAACAGGGCTGGAGCAATCAGCCCCAGCATTTT. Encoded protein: CASSEQGWSNQPQHF. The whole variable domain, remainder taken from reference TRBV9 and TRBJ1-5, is DSGVTQTPKHLITATGQRVTLRCSPRSGDLSVYWYQQSLDQGLQFLIQYYNGEERAKGNILERFSAQQFPDLHSELNLSSLELGDSALYFCASSEQGWSNQPQHFGDGTRLSIL.

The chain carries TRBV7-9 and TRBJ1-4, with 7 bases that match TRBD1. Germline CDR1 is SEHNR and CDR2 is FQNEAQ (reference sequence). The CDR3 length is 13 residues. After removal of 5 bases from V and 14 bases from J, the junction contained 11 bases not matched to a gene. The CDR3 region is CASSAIAGGQLFF. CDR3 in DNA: TGTGCCAGCAGCGCGATTGCCGGGGGACAGCTGTTTTTT.

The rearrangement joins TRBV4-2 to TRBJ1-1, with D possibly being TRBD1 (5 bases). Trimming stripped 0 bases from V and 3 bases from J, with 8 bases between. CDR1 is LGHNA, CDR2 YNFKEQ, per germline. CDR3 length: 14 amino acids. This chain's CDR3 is CASSQEGPYTEAFF. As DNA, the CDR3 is TGTGCCAGCAGCCAAGAGGGGCCTTACACTGAAGCTTTCTTT.

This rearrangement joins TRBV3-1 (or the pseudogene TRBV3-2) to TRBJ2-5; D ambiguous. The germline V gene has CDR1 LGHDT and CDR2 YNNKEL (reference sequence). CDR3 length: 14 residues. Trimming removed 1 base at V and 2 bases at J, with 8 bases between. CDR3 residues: CASSQGQIQETQYF. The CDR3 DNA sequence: TGTGCCAGCAGCCAAGGGCAGATACAAGAGACCCAGTACTTC.

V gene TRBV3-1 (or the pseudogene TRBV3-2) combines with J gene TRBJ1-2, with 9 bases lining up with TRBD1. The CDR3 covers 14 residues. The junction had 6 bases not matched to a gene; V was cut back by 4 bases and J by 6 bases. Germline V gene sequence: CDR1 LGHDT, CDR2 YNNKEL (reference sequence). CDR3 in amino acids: CASSRQGVGNGYTF. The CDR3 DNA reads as TGTGCCAGCAGCCGACAGGGGGTGGGTAATGGCTACACCTTC.

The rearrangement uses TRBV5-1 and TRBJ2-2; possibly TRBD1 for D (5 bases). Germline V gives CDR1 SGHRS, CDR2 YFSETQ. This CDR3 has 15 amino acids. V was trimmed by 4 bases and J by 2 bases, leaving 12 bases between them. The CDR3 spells CASSPDSRNTGELFF. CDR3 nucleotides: TGCGCCAGCAGCCCCGACAGCCGAAACACCGGGGAGCTGTTTTTT. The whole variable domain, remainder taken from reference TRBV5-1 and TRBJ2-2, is KAGVTQTPRYLIKTRGQQVTLSCSPISGHRSVSWYQQTPGQGLQFLFEYFSETQRNKGNFPGRFSGRQFSNSRSEMNVSTLELGDSALYLCASSPDSRNTGELFFGEGSRLTVL.

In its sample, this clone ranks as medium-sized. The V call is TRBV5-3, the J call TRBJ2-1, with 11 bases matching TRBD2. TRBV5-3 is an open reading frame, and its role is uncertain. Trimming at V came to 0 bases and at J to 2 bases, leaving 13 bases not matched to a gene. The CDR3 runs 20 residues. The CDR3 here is CARSLAAVAGGILTYNEQFF. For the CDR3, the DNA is TGTGCCAGAAGCTTGGCCGCGGTAGCGGGGGGGATACTTACCTACAATGAGCAGTTCTTC.